This is a list of T cell receptor beta chains from one sample in a study of Ad26.COV2.S vaccination and SARS-CoV-2 variants. Clones were read by immunoSEQ multiplex PCR, and TCRdb kept only the in-frame ones, dropping some. The sample consists of hundreds of thousands of clones, roughly 90% of them appearing once. Specimen: peripheral blood, collected in a trial of Ad26.COV2.S vaccine versus placebo. The receptors here all came from a person between 18 and 59 years old who received the Ad26.COV2.S COVID-19 vaccine or a placebo. The CDR3 runs from the conserved cysteine through the conserved F or W. A D gene is named only where the DNA matches it firmly. Expanded clones are given a class, and other clones once, few, many or no size at all.

V	size	D	length	J	DNA	CDR3
TRBV5-5	-	-	13	TRBJ1-1	TGTGCCAGCAGGCCGCCGGGGGGTACTGAAGCTTTCTTT	CASRPPGGTEAFF
TRBV7-3	few	-	12	TRBJ2-1	TGTGCCAGCAGCTTTGGTAGTAATGAGCAGTTCTTC	CASSFGSNEQFF
TRBV7-9	-	-	16	TRBJ2-3	TGTGCCAGCAGCTTAGTAACAGCAACTAGCACAGATACGCAGTATTTT	CASSLVTATSTDTQYF
TRBV5-6	-	-	14	TRBJ2-1	TGTGCCAGCGGGTCGGGAGCCAGCTACAATGAGCAGTTCTTC	CASGSGASYNEQFF
TRBV11-2	-	-	13	TRBJ2-3	TGTGCCAGCAGCTTATACACCACAGATACGCAGTATTTT	CASSLYTTDTQYF
TRBV3-1/TRBV3-2	-	-	13	TRBJ2-3	TGTGCCAGCGGCGGACACGACACAGATACGCAGTATTTT	CASGGHDTDTQYF
TRBV6-5	few	-	12	TRBJ2-3	TGTGCCAGCAGTCGCGGCACAGATACGCAGTATTTT	CASSRGTDTQYF
TRBV7-2	-	-	15	TRBJ1-2	TGTGCCAGCAGCTTAGTCCGGGATAGCCTATATGGCTACACCTTC	CASSLVRDSLYGYTF
TRBV27	few	TRBD1	14	TRBJ2-7	TGTGCCAGCAGTGCAACAGGGGGCGGCTACGAGCAGTACTTC	CASSATGGGYEQYF
TRBV12-3/TRBV12-4	-	-	12	TRBJ2-7	TGTGCCAGCAGTTACACAGGGTACGAGCAGTACTTC	CASSYTGYEQYF
TRBV7-2	-	-	14	TRBJ1-1	TGTGCCAGCAGCTTAAGATACAGGGACACTGAAGCTTTCTTT	CASSLRYRDTEAFF
TRBV5-1	-	-	15	TRBJ2-2	TGCGCCAGCAGCTTCTCCGGGATCGTCCCCGGGGAGCTGTTTTTT	CASSFSGIVPGELFF
TRBV2	-	-	15	TRBJ1-2	TGTGCCAGCAGGGACCGGGACACAGGATCATATGGCTACACCTTC	CASRDRDTGSYGYTF
TRBV3-1/TRBV3-2	few	-	17	TRBJ2-2	TGTGCCAGCAGCCAAGGTTGGGCAGCATTGGTCGCCGGGGAGCTGTTTTTT	CASSQGWAALVAGELFF
TRBV7-2	-	-	14	TRBJ1-1	TGTGCCAGCAGCTTAGCAGGGGTGAACACTGAAGCTTTCTTT	CASSLAGVNTEAFF
TRBV6-5	-	TRBD1	16	TRBJ2-7	TGTGCCAGCAGTTCCAGTTACGGGACAGGGCTGGACGAGCAGTACTTC	CASSSSYGTGLDEQYF
TRBV5-4	-	-	14	TRBJ1-4	TGTGCCAGCAGCGACCGCCGGGGTGGTGAAAAACTGTTTTTT	CASSDRRGGEKLFF
TRBV12-3/TRBV12-4	-	-	13	TRBJ2-2	TGTGCCAGCAGTTTACGGGTGTTCGGGGAGCTGTTTTTT	CASSLRVFGELFF
TRBV3-1/TRBV3-2	-	TRBD1	16	TRBJ1-1	TGTGCCAGCAGCCCTCCCGGGACAGGGTGGAGCACTGAAGCTTTCTTT	CASSPPGTGWSTEAFF
TRBV4-2	once	TRBD2	18	TRBJ2-1	TGTGCCAGCAGCCAAATCCCCGGCCTAGCGGGGGGCTACAATGAGCAGTTCTTC	CASSQIPGLAGGYNEQFF
TRBV5-1	-	-	16	TRBJ1-6	TGCGCCAGCAGCTTGGTTCAGAGCTCCTATAATTCACCCCTCCACTTT	CASSLVQSSYNSPLHF
TRBV5-6	-	-	14	TRBJ1-4	TGTGCCAGCAGCTTGGTTAGACGTAATGAAAAACTGTTTTTT	CASSLVRRNEKLFF
TRBV9	once	-	14	TRBJ2-6	TGTGCCAGCAGCGTCAGGGATGGGGCCAACGTCCTGACTTTC	CASSVRDGANVLTF
TRBV19	-	-	10	TRBJ1-2	TGTGCCACCCTGTTCGGCGGCTACACCTTC	CATLFGGYTF
TRBV5-6	-	TRBD1	17	TRBJ1-1	TGTGCCAGCAGCTTGCTGGGACAGGGCCAAAGGAACACTGAAGCTTTCTTT	CASSLLGQGQRNTEAFF
TRBV10-2	-	-	13	TRBJ2-7	TGCGCCAGCAGGGAGGGAGTGCCCTACGAGCAGTACTTC	CASREGVPYEQYF